These 8 T cell receptor beta chains were sequenced from one sample in a study of breast tumors, draining lymph nodes, adjacent tissues. In TCRdb, the multiplex PCR reads were re-called with MiXCR into one record per CDR3 protein. The sample has 100,000 or so distinct CDR3 sequences, roughly 20% seen once. The lymph nodes were axillary draining lymph nodes from breast cancer patients. The sample taken for sequencing was axillary lymph node tissue. Source of these receptors: a female donor with breast cancer. Some clones in this sample may be carry-over from other donors' samples.

There are a few counts of this clonotype. J is TRBJ1-1 and V is TRBV5-4; 7 bases are shared with TRBD1. V shed 2 bases, J shed 4 bases, and the junction held 11 bases outside the gene matches. The germline CDR1 and CDR2 sequences are SGHNT and YYREEE (reference sequence). This CDR3 comprises 16 residues. CDR3: CASSFGTVSTGTEAFF. DNA for the CDR3: TGTGCCAGCAGCTTCGGGACAGTCAGTACGGGCACTGAAGCTTTCTTT.

This clonotype was detected ten times or more. The genes are TRBV2 and TRBJ2-1, with D uncertain. Germline CDR1 and CDR2: SNHLY and FYNNEI. V was shortened by 7 bases and J by 7 bases, with 8 bases between the two germline ends. The CDR3 sequence is 11 residues long. In DNA, the CDR3 is TGTGCCAGCAAAAGAAATAATGAGCAGTTCTTC. Protein sequence: CASKRNNEQFF. Complete variable domain (other parts from reference TRBV2 and TRBJ2-1): EPEVTQTPSHQVTQMGQEVILRCVPISNHLYFYWYRQILGQKVEFLVSFYNNEISEKSEIFDDQFSVERPDGSNFTLKIRSTKLEDSAMYFCASKRNNEQFFGPGTRLTVL.

This clonotype was detected ten times or more. The chain has TRBV4-1 and TRBJ2-7; D might be TRBD1 (5 bases). The CDR3 contains 15 residues. CDR1 and CDR2 (germline): MGHRA, YSYEKL. The V end lost 4 bases, the J end lost 5 bases, and 18 bases lay between the germline ends. CDR3 DNA: TGCGCCAGCAGCCGTTTGAAAGGGGCGAGCGACGAGCAGTACTTC. It encodes CASSRLKGASDEQYF.

Of note for this clonotype: This sequence may be a read error, since a much larger clone differs from it by one base. V usage is TRBV4-1 and J usage is TRBJ1-2, with TRBD1 as a possible D gene (5 bases). With 8 bases removed from V and 4 bases from J, the gap between germline ends came to 14 bases. The V gene's germline CDR1 is MGHRA and CDR2 YSYEKL. The CDR3 length is 13 residues. The CDR3 sequence is CASARGVAYGYTF. The DNA of the CDR3 is TGCGCCAGCGCTAGGGGAGTCGCCTATGGCTACACCTTC.

Concerning this clonotype: This may arise from a read error, as a much more abundant clone is one base away. V and J are TRBV27 and TRBJ2-7, with D perhaps TRBD1 (5 bases). The CDR3 is 16 residues long. Trimming took 1 base from V and 6 from J, leaving 19 bases between them. Per the germline V gene, CDR1 is MNHEY and CDR2 is SMNVEV (reference sequence). CDR3 region: CASSLCPAGLCGEQYF. The CDR3 nucleotides are TGTGCCAGCAGTTTATGCCCGGCAGGGTTGTGTGGCGAGCAGTACTTC.

This clonotype was found many times. The chain is built from TRBV27 and TRBJ2-5; 7 bases map to TRBD1. The CDR3 loop spans 14 amino acids. Germline loops: CDR1 MNHEY, CDR2 SMNVEV (reference sequence). V lost 2 bases, J lost 7 bases, and 7 bases stayed unmatched. The CDR3 region has the DNA TGTGCCAGCAGTTTAACAGGACAGGTGGGGACCCAGTACTTC. The encoded protein is CASSLTGQVGTQYF.

This clonotype was seen ten or more times. The rearrangement uses TRBV7-9 and TRBJ2-3; D gene ambiguous. V lost 6 bases and J 2 bases, leaving 15 bases between the germline ends. The CDR3 has 15 residues. Germline V gene lookup returns CDR1 SEHNR and CDR2 FQNEAQ (reference sequence). The CDR3 DNA reads as TGTGCCAGCAGTTATTTAGTGGGGATCACAGATACGCAGTATTTT. It encodes CASSYLVGITDTQYF. The full variable domain, in which reference TRBV7-9 and TRBJ2-3 provide the parts outside the CDR3, is DTGVSQNPRHKITKRGQNVTFRCDPISEHNRLYWYRQTLGQGPEFLTYFQNEAQLEKSRLLSDRFSAERPKGSFSTLEIQRTEQGDSAMYLCASSYLVGITDTQYFGPGTRLTVL.

This clonotype was picked up many times. The V gene is TRBV2, the J gene TRBJ1-5; D call uncertain. Germline V gene sequence: CDR1 SNHLY, CDR2 FYNNEI. V was clipped by 8 bases and J by 0 bases, with 23 bases between them. The CDR3 contains 18 residues. The CDR3 DNA sequence: TGTGCCAGCCCCTTAGCCCATATTCAGCGCTCTAGCAATCAGCCCCAGCATTTT. Translated: CASPLAHIQRSSNQPQHF.